This TCR beta chain appears in the sequencing data of a study of PD-1 blockade in classical Hodgkin lymphoma. Broader study findings: Partial responders and progressors had significantly lower baseline TCR diversity. Whereas CD4+ TCR diversity had risen significantly by C4D1, CD8+ TCR diversity had not. Relapsed/refractory patients reportedly had lower baseline diversity than newly diagnosed patients. Nivolumab starters within 1 year of ASCT were excluded.

Germline V CDR1 and CDR2: SEHNR, FQNEAQ (reference sequence). The CDR3 runs to 13 residues. V lost 5 bases to trimming and J lost 6 bases; unmatched junction nucleotides: 5. Relative to its sample, this clone is medium-sized (0.01 to 0.1%). Its antigen is unidentified. Sequencing used immunoSEQ multiplex PCR; TCRdb keeps in-frame clones, though not all of them. The data show around 15,000 clones, 83% seen once. Sample time point: cycle 4 day 1 (C4D1), after less than 7 weeks of nivolumab. Every one of the patients relapsed after autologous stem cell transplantation (brentuximab vedotin exposure was variable).

V is TRBV7-9 and J is TRBJ1-2, with 8 bases matching TRBD1. This receptor was taken from a human donor with classical Hodgkin lymphoma. The input for sequencing was peripheral blood mononuclear cells (PBMCs), taken before the fourth cycle of nivolumab. The DNA for the CDR3 is TGTGCCAGCAGCCCGCTGGACAGGGATGGCTACACCTTC. Protein: CASSPLDRDGYTF. Full variable domain (rest looked up from reference TRBV7-9 and TRBJ1-2): DTGVSQNPRHKITKRGQNVTFRCDPISEHNRLYWYRQTLGQGPEFLTYFQNEAQLEKSRLLSDRFSAERPKGSFSTLEIQRTEQGDSAMYLCASSPLDRDGYTFGSGTRLTVV.